This TCR beta chain was captured by sequencing in a study of low-dose radiotherapy and immunotherapy resistance in tumors. With 4 bases clipped from V and 3 bases from J, the junction kept 8 bases outside the gene matches. CDR1 and CDR2 from the germline V gene are MNHNY and SVGAGI (reference sequence). CDR3 length: 16 amino acids. Noted time point: before trial treatment. Donors received nivolumab, ipilimumab, aspirin, low-dose cyclophosphamide and low-dose radiotherapy. Gene-specific TRAV and TRBV primers were used for first-strand cDNA, covering alpha and beta chains. The TCRs were subjected to amplification over about 20 PCR cycles employing a constant-region primer in conjunction with a V-primer adapter. TCRdb redid the calling of the reads with MiXCR, one entry per CDR3 protein. This table has roughly 39,000 distinct CDR3 sequences, roughly 28% appearing once.

This specimen consisted of PBMCs, obtained before treatment. This receptor was obtained from a male donor with gallbladder cancer. This chain connects TRBV6-6 to TRBJ2-2, with 7 positions matching TRBD2. CDR3 residues: CASSSPAGEDTGELFF. CDR3 DNA: TGTGCCAGCAGTTCTCCGGCGGGGGAGGACACCGGGGAGCTGTTTTTT.